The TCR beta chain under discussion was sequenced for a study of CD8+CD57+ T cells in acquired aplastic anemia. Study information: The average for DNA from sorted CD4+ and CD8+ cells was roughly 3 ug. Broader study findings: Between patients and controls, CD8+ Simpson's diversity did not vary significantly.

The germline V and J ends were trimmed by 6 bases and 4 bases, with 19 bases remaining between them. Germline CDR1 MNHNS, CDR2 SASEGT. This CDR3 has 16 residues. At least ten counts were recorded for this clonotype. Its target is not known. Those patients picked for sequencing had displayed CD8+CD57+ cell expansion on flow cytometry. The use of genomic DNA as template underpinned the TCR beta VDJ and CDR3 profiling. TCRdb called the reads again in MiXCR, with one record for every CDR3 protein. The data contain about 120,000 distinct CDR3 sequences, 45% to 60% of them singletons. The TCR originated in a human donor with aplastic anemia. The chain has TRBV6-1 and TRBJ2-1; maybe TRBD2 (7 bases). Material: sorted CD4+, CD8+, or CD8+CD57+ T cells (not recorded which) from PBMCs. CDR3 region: CASRAWWGGRYNEQFF. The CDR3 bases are TGTGCCAGCAGGGCATGGTGGGGGGGCCGGTACAATGAGCAGTTCTTC.